These 14 T cell receptor beta chains share one sample of origin, sequenced in a study of cytomegalovirus exposure and HLA in healthy donors. Primers for the PCR totalled 60 Vbeta and 13 Jbeta. Method: immunoSEQ multiplex PCR; TCRdb's copy keeps in-frame clones and lacks some. The sample has some 75,000 clones; the top ten hold about 5%. The sample consisted of PBMCs. These TCRs come from a man aged 35 to 55 in good health and CMV-seronegative.

CDR3 sequence (DNA): TGTGCCAGCAGCCAACTCAGGGGGTCCGGCAATCAGCCCCAGCATTTT. It yields the protein CASSQLRGSGNQPQHF. The chain uses TRBV11-2 and TRBJ1-5; 7 nucleotides line up with TRBD1. The length of the CDR3 is 16 residues. Germline V gives CDR1 SGHAT, CDR2 FQNNGV. V was clipped by 5 bases and J by 2 bases; unmatched bases: 9.

Note on this clone: This specimen includes other DNA sequences encoding the same CDR3. The chain recombines TRBV6-4 with TRBJ2-7; 7 bases are a match to TRBD1. V lost 4 bases to trimming and J lost 5 bases; unmatched junction nucleotides: 8. This CDR3 spans 14 amino acids. CDR1 is MRHNA, CDR2 SNTAGT, per germline. Here the CDR3 reads CASSAHPGQNEQYF. CDR3 nucleotide sequence: TGTGCCAGCAGTGCCCATCCGGGACAGAACGAGCAGTACTTC.

J is TRBJ1-1 and V is TRBV2; D possibly corresponds to TRBD1 (6 bases). This CDR3 has 15 amino acids. V lost 3 bases to trimming and J lost 4 bases, with 15 bases between them. In germline, CDR1 is SNHLY, CDR2 FYNNEI. The DNA for the CDR3 is TGTGCCAGCAGTGACCAGGGGACGGCGAGCACTGAAGCTTTCTTT. Protein sequence: CASSDQGTASTEAFF.

This chain connects TRBV4-3 to TRBJ1-1; D may be TRBD1 (5 bases). CDR3 length equals 15 residues. Trimming took 2 bases from V and 5 from J, leaving 15 bases between them. Germline V lookup: CDR1 LGHNA, CDR2 YSLEER. CDR3 coding DNA: TGCGCCAGCAGCCAAAGGTCGGGCCGGGGGACTGAAGCTTTCTTT. Translation: CASSQRSGRGTEAFF.

This chain links TRBV7-2 with TRBJ2-7, with D possibly matching TRBD2 (7 bases). In germline, CDR1 is SGHTA, CDR2 FQGNSA. The CDR3 sequence is 15 residues long. V lost 0 bases, J lost 3 bases, and 12 bases lay in between. The CDR3 is CASSLAGRGLYEQYF. CDR3 coding DNA: TGTGCCAGCAGCTTAGCGGGGCGGGGGCTCTACGAGCAGTACTTC.

The chain has TRBV30 and TRBJ2-1; D unclear. V was pared by 3 bases and J by 6 bases, with 12 bases between. The germline CDR1 and CDR2 sequences are GTSNPN and SVGIG (reference sequence). The CDR3 is made up of 13 amino acids. CDR3 in DNA: TGTGCCTGGAGCCGCCTAGAGTTCAATGAGCAGTTCTTC. It codes for CAWSRLEFNEQFF.

The rearrangement uses TRBV10-2 and TRBJ1-2, with D uncertain. Trimming removed 4 bases from V and 6 bases from J, with 9 bases in between. CDR1 WSHSY and CDR2 SAAADI come from the germline V gene. This CDR3 is 12 amino acids long. DNA of the CDR3: TGCGCCAGCAGTGCAAGCCTGGATGGCTACACCTTC. Translated, it gives CASSASLDGYTF.

The chain uses TRBV9 and TRBJ2-7; a weak D match, TRBD1 (6 bases). Trimming left V 4 bases short and J 6 bases short, with 20 bases between. Germline CDR1 reads SGDLS; CDR2 reads YYNGEE. The CDR3 totals 15 residues. The CDR3 is CASSRAGTLPAEQYF. CDR3 bases: TGTGCCAGCAGCCGAGCCGGGACACTCCCGGCCGAGCAGTACTTC.

V usage is TRBV7-6 and J usage is TRBJ1-1; D not certain. V shed 2 bases and J shed 0 bases, with 4 bases lying between them. The CDR3 contains 13 residues. Per the germline V gene, CDR1 is SGHVS and CDR2 is FNYEAQ. The DNA of the CDR3 is TGTGCCAGCAGCTTATCGTTGAACACTGAAGCTTTCTTT. This codes for CASSLSLNTEAFF.

The J gene is TRBJ2-7, the V gene TRBV30; no firm D call. V lost 4 bases to trimming and J lost 7 bases, with 11 bases between them. This CDR3 comprises 11 residues. Per germline, CDR1 GTSNPN and CDR2 SVGIG (reference sequence). The chain's CDR3 is CAWISAWEQYF. CDR3 sequence (DNA): TGTGCCTGGATAAGCGCCTGGGAGCAGTACTTC.

The J gene is TRBJ2-1, the V gene TRBV5-4; 9 bases agree with TRBD1. Per the germline V gene, CDR1 is SGHNT and CDR2 is YYREEE (reference sequence). The J segment lost 4 bases and the V segment lost 3 bases, leaving 5 bases of the junction unmatched. This CDR3 has 15 residues. The CDR3 loop reads CASSYWTGAYNEQFF. CDR3 nucleotides: TGTGCCAGCAGCTATTGGACAGGGGCATACAATGAGCAGTTCTTC.

The chain combines TRBV6-5 with TRBJ2-2; D may be TRBD1 (5 bases). Per the germline V gene, CDR1 is MNHEY and CDR2 is SVGAGI. The CDR3 has 13 residues. V was clipped by 2 bases and J by 5 bases, with 6 bases between them. The CDR3 DNA follows: TGTGCCAGCAGTTACCCAGGGACCGGGGAGCTGTTTTTT. It specifies CASSYPGTGELFF.

The J gene is TRBJ1-1, the V gene TRBV7-8, with TRBD1 matching 9 bases. The CDR3 loop spans 15 amino acids. The junction had 8 bases not matched to a gene; V was cut back by 5 bases and J by 4 bases. CDR1 and CDR2 from the germline V gene are SGHVS and FQNEAQ. CDR3 in amino acids: CASSETGGVGTEAFF. CDR3 nucleotide sequence: TGTGCCAGCAGCGAAACAGGGGGCGTCGGCACTGAAGCTTTCTTT.

The chain recombines TRBV4-1 with TRBJ2-1, with 12 bases matching TRBD2. CDR3 length: 17 residues. J lost 9 bases, V lost 4 bases, and 13 bases had no gene match. Germline V gives CDR1 MGHRA, CDR2 YSYEKL. CDR3 DNA sequence: TGCGCCAGCAGCCCCACAAGGAAGACTAGCGGGAGACTTGAGCAGTTCTTC. It is translated as CASSPTRKTSGRLEQFF.